A single sample is the source of the 8 T cell receptor beta chains below, sequenced in a study of shared clonotypes between healthy human individuals. Naive CD8 cells lacked CD45RO, underwent positive selection for CCR7 and left out terminally differentiated effector memory CD45RA+ cells. Profiling relied on immunoSEQ multiplex PCR, and the TCRdb table lists in-frame clones only, not all of them. The table shows roughly 550,000 clones, with roughly 96% occurring only once. Sample: naive CD8+ T cells sorted from blood. The receptors were sampled from a woman aged 25 to 39 in good health.

This chain connects TRBV10-2 to TRBJ2-1, with D perhaps TRBD2 (6 bases). This CDR3 has 14 amino acids. Germline CDR1 is WSHSY and CDR2 is SAAADI. Trimming removed 7 bases at V and 8 bases at J, with 18 bases between. The CDR3 DNA reads as TGCGCCAGCACCCGAGGCGGGGTTAGCGATGAGCAGTTCTTC. Translating gives CASTRGGVSDEQFF.

The chain is built from TRBV7-3 and TRBJ2-2; 11 bases are a match to TRBD2. The germline V gene encodes CDR1 SGHTA and CDR2 FQGTGA. Unmatched junction bases numbered 6, after V lost 1 base and J lost 8 bases. CDR3 length: 16 residues. DNA for the CDR3: TGTGCCAGCAGCTTAAGACTAGCGGGAACAAGAGGGGAGCTGTTTTTT. Residues: CASSLRLAGTRGELFF.

The V gene is TRBV29-1, the J gene TRBJ2-2; unclear D gene. The CDR3 consists of 12 residues. V shed 4 bases and J shed 6 bases, with 9 bases lying between them. The germline V gene has CDR1 SQVTM and CDR2 ANQGSEA. CDR3 nucleotides: TGCAGCGTTGGGCCCCGACCCGGGGAGCTGTTTTTT. Translation: CSVGPRPGELFF.

This clone was counted only a few times. This chain joins TRBV7-6 and TRBJ2-1, with no clear D. V gave up 5 bases and J gave up 8 bases, with 28 bases separating them. Looked up from germline, CDR1 is SGHVS and CDR2 is FNYEAQ. The CDR3 consists of 18 residues. This CDR3 is CASSPSAPWASSSDEQFF. DNA of the CDR3: TGTGCCAGCAGCCCATCCGCCCCTTGGGCCTCAAGCTCAGATGAGCAGTTCTTC.

This clone showed up just once. The J gene is TRBJ1-5, the V gene TRBV28; no clear D. V was clipped by 2 bases and J by 0 bases, with 8 bases between them. The CDR3 covers 15 residues. Germline V gene lookup returns CDR1 MDHEN and CDR2 SYDVKM. As DNA, the CDR3 is TGTGCCAGCAGTTTACAGCCTTATAGCAATCAGCCCCAGCATTTT. This sequence encodes CASSLQPYSNQPQHF.

The J gene is TRBJ2-7, the V gene TRBV27; no definite D call. Germline lookup yields CDR1 MNHEY and CDR2 SMNVEV (reference sequence). Trimming stripped 3 bases from V and 2 bases from J, with 11 bases between. The CDR3 sequence is 14 residues long. Written as DNA, the CDR3 is TGTGCCAGCAGTTTGGGTCCTACGGCCTACGAGCAGTACTTC. Its translation is CASSLGPTAYEQYF.

The V gene is TRBV19, the J gene TRBJ2-3; D is perhaps TRBD2 (5 bases). The CDR3 loop spans 16 amino acids. Germline-derived CDR1 and CDR2 are LNHDA and SQIVND (reference sequence). Trimming stripped 4 bases from V and 0 bases from J, with 14 bases between. Written as DNA, the CDR3 is TGTGCCAGTAGTAGACGGTACAGCGGCAGCACAGATACGCAGTATTTT. This gives the protein CASSRRYSGSTDTQYF.

The rearrangement links TRBV4-1 to TRBJ2-4; D ambiguous. Trimming removed 0 bases from V and 7 bases from J, with 10 bases in between. The germline CDR1 and CDR2 sequences are MGHRA and YSYEKL. The CDR3 totals 14 residues. The DNA of the CDR3 is TGCGCCAGCAGCCAAGAGAGGACCTGGAACATTCAGTACTTC. It translates to CASSQERTWNIQYF.